This T cell receptor (beta chain) was sequenced in a study of blood T cell repertoires in COVID-19. The overall study: PBMCs, B-cell-depleted T cells, or T cells provided the cDNA or gDNA that made up the material.

The CDR3 is made up of 17 amino acids. Germline V lookup: CDR1 MNHEY, CDR2 SVGEGT. The J segment lost 2 bases and the V segment lost 2 bases, leaving 7 bases of the junction unmatched. Original analysis: Reference gene primer amplification in the assay estimated nucleated cell counts. This table comes from immunoSEQ multiplex PCR, and its TCRdb copy is limited to in-frame clones, with some not included. Clone size and the V and J calls come from that table; the DNA yielded D and trimming. The sample yields some 300,000 clones, 85% to 90% seen once. The gene calls are TRBV6-2 or TRBV6-3 and TRBJ2-7; 12 nucleotides match TRBD2. This clonotype was obtained from a woman aged 50 to 60 with COVID-19, enrolled during active disease. The specimen was peripheral blood. The CDR3 DNA sequence: TGTGCCAGCAGTTACGTCTTCGGACTAGCGGGGCCCTACGAGCAGTACTTC. It encodes CASSYVFGLAGPYEQYF.